Below, 25 T cell receptor beta chains from the same sample are listed, as sequenced in a study of Tregs in tolerant kidney transplant recipients. Assay: immunoSEQ multiplex PCR; the TCRdb copy retains only in-frame clones and omits some. The table shows more than 90,000 clones, with 85% to 95% occurring only once. Input material: CD4+ T cells from blood. The origin of the receptors is a human donor in good health.

The gene calls are TRBV25-1 and TRBJ2-1; 8 bases line up with TRBD2. After removal of 2 bases from V and 4 bases from J, the junction contained 10 bases not matched to a gene. CDR1 is MGHDK, CDR2 SYGVNS, per germline. The CDR3 runs 17 residues. The CDR3 here is CASSEPGSGGLYNEQFF. CDR3 DNA sequence: TGTGCCAGCAGTGAACCCGGGAGCGGGGGCCTTTACAATGAGCAGTTCTTC.

The gene calls are TRBV2 and TRBJ1-1; tentative D call: TRBD1 (6 bases). V was trimmed by 4 bases and J by 1 base, leaving 10 bases between them. The CDR3 covers 14 residues. Germline V gene lookup returns CDR1 SNHLY and CDR2 FYNNEI. The CDR3 is CASSVQGSNTEAFF. The CDR3 bases are TGTGCCAGCAGTGTTCAGGGGTCGAACACTGAAGCTTTCTTT. Looking up the rest from reference TRBV2 and TRBJ1-1 gives the full variable domain: EPEVTQTPSHQVTQMGQEVILRCVPISNHLYFYWYRQILGQKVEFLVSFYNNEISEKSEIFDDQFSVERPDGSNFTLKIRSTKLEDSAMYFCASSVQGSNTEAFFGQGTRLTVV.

V and J are TRBV28 and TRBJ1-5, with 7 bases lining up with TRBD1. The junction had 1 base not matched to a gene; V was cut back by 2 bases and J by 6 bases. In germline, CDR1 is MDHEN, CDR2 SYDVKM. This CDR3 contains 13 residues. In DNA, the CDR3 is TGTGCCAGCAGTTTACAGGGGGGTCAGCCCCAGCATTTT. Translating it yields CASSLQGGQPQHF.

V gene TRBV29-1 combines with J gene TRBJ2-7; 10 bases map to TRBD1. With 5 bases clipped from V and 7 bases from J, the junction kept 8 bases outside the gene matches. The CDR3 is made up of 13 amino acids. Germline CDR1 is SQVTM and CDR2 is ANQGSEA. CDR3 in amino acids: CSVSRTGGKEQYF. The DNA for the CDR3 is TGCAGCGTTTCGAGGACAGGGGGAAAGGAGCAGTACTTC.

V gene TRBV30 combines with J gene TRBJ1-1; D ambiguous. The V gene lost 0 bases and the J gene lost 0 bases, with 8 bases spanning the gap. Germline V gene lookup returns CDR1 GTSNPN and CDR2 SVGIG (reference sequence). The CDR3 has 14 residues. CDR3 amino acids: CAWSVTSMNTEAFF. The CDR3 DNA is TGTGCCTGGAGTGTAACCAGCATGAACACTGAAGCTTTCTTT.

This sequence joins TRBV2 and TRBJ1-4; D not resolved. V lost 6 bases to trimming and J lost 0 bases, with 8 bases between them. Germline CDR1 and CDR2: SNHLY and FYNNEI. This CDR3 contains 14 residues. This CDR3 is CASRNEATNEKLFF. CDR3 bases: TGTGCCAGCAGGAACGAGGCAACTAATGAAAAACTGTTTTTT.

This chain connects TRBV2 to TRBJ2-4; the match to TRBD2 covers 7 bases. Germline assignment: CDR1 SNHLY and CDR2 FYNNEI. The CDR3 sequence is 11 residues long. V lost 8 bases to trimming and J lost 5 bases; unmatched junction nucleotides: 0. CDR3 loop: CASGGENIQYF. CDR3 nucleotides: TGTGCCAGCGGGGGGGAAAACATTCAGTACTTC.

The chain couples TRBV5-1 to TRBJ2-1; D is unresolved. The CDR3 contains 15 residues. Germline values: CDR1 SGHRS, CDR2 YFSETQ. V was pared by 3 bases and J by 0 bases, with 10 bases between. CDR3 bases: TGCGCCAGCAGCTATTATACGAGCTCCTACAATGAGCAGTTCTTC. Its translation is CASSYYTSSYNEQFF. Full variable domain (remainder filled in from reference TRBV5-1 and TRBJ2-1): KAGVTQTPRYLIKTRGQQVTLSCSPISGHRSVSWYQQTPGQGLQFLFEYFSETQRNKGNFPGRFSGRQFSNSRSEMNVSTLELGDSALYLCASSYYTSSYNEQFFGPGTRLTVL.

The gene calls are TRBV2 and TRBJ2-2, with D unclear. V dropped 6 bases and J dropped 4 bases, with 15 bases sitting between them. Germline CDR1 reads SNHLY; CDR2 reads FYNNEI. The CDR3 runs 15 residues. CDR3 amino acids: CASRELGLGTGELFF. CDR3 coding DNA: TGTGCCAGCAGGGAGCTGGGGTTAGGCACCGGGGAGCTGTTTTTT.

The V call is TRBV7-8, the J call TRBJ2-7, with 9 positions matching TRBD1. Germline CDR1 and CDR2: SGHVS and FQNEAQ. The CDR3 is 14 amino acids. The V gene end was trimmed by 5 bases and the J gene end by 2 bases; junction bases not matched to a gene: 4. CDR3 region: CASSTRDRAYEQYF. In nucleotides, the CDR3 is TGTGCCAGCAGCACCCGGGACAGGGCCTACGAGCAGTACTTC.

V and J are TRBV5-8 and TRBJ1-6; no reliable D call. The CDR3 length is 19 residues. The V end was cut by 4 bases, the J end by 0 bases, with 20 bases between. From germline, CDR1 is SGHTS and CDR2 YDEGEE. CDR3 in amino acids: CASSLRWVTAFSYNSPLHF. Written as DNA, the CDR3 is TGTGCCAGCAGCCTCCGCTGGGTAACAGCTTTCTCCTATAATTCACCCCTCCACTTT.

The sample holds a few counts of this clone. The V call is TRBV13, the J call TRBJ1-1, with 7 bases lining up with TRBD1. This CDR3 contains 14 residues. The ends lost 4 bases at V and 3 bases at J; junction bases unmatched: 5. Germline lookup yields CDR1 PRHDT and CDR2 FYEKMQ (reference sequence). The CDR3: CASSYGQDYTEAFF. For the CDR3, the DNA is TGTGCCAGCAGCTACGGACAGGATTACACTGAAGCTTTCTTT.

This chain's CDR3 is CATSPDSTGLSNYGYTF. The CDR3 coding sequence is TGTGCCACCAGCCCAGACAGTACAGGACTGTCTAACTATGGCTACACCTTC. The rearrangement uses TRBV15 and TRBJ1-2; D is possibly TRBD1 (5 bases). Trimming cost V 5 bases and J 0 bases, with 19 bases left between them. The CDR3 has 17 residues. Germline CDR1 LNHNV, CDR2 YYDKDF (reference sequence).

The J gene is TRBJ2-2, the V gene TRBV2, with 7 bases fitting TRBD2. V lost 6 bases to trimming and J lost 1 base; unmatched junction nucleotides: 8. The CDR3 consists of 16 residues. From germline, CDR1 is SNHLY and CDR2 FYNNEI. Here the CDR3 reads CASSPPGGRNTGELFF. For the CDR3, the DNA is TGTGCCAGCAGCCCCCCGGGCGGGAGGAACACCGGGGAGCTGTTTTTT.

This clone was recorded once. This chain uses TRBV18 with TRBJ2-3, with unresolved D. This CDR3 comprises 12 residues. CDR1 KGHSH and CDR2 LQKENI come from the germline V gene. Trimming pared 6 bases from V and 3 bases from J, leaving 7 bases between. CDR3 nucleotides: TGTGCCAGCTCCCCGTGGACAGATACGCAGTATTTT. Translating gives CASSPWTDTQYF.

The CDR3 reads CASSFDRGPSPLHF. In nucleotides, the CDR3 is TGTGCCAGCAGCTTCGACAGGGGGCCCTCTCCCCTCCACTTT. This chain uses TRBV7-2 with TRBJ1-6; 10 bases fit TRBD1. From germline, CDR1 is SGHTA and CDR2 FQGNSA. The trim removed 3 bases at V and 13 bases at J, leaving 6 bases unmatched. The CDR3 covers 14 residues.

CDR3 sequence (DNA): TGTGCCAGCAGCTCACAGGGGGCGAGCTATGGCTACACCTTC. Its protein is CASSSQGASYGYTF. The chain joins TRBV7-8 to TRBJ1-2, with 9 bases that match TRBD1. The CDR3 is made up of 14 amino acids. Germline lookup yields CDR1 SGHVS and CDR2 FQNEAQ. The V segment lost 4 bases and the J segment 4 bases; nucleotides outside the gene matches: 4.

J is TRBJ1-1 and V is TRBV18; no definite D call. The CDR3 consists of 14 residues. Germline CDR1 reads KGHSH; CDR2 reads LQKENI. V gave up 2 bases and J gave up 1 base, with 8 bases separating them. CDR3 loop: CASSPSRGNTEAFF. DNA for the CDR3: TGTGCCAGCTCACCAAGCAGAGGGAACACTGAAGCTTTCTTT.

This chain uses TRBV5-1 with TRBJ2-6; the D is unclear. Germline V CDR1 and CDR2: SGHRS, YFSETQ. The germline V and J ends were trimmed by 0 bases and 0 bases, with 10 bases remaining between them. CDR3 length: 17 residues. In DNA form, the CDR3 reads TGCGCCAGCAGCTTGGAGGTTAGGACCTCTGGGGCCAACGTCCTGACTTTC. Protein sequence: CASSLEVRTSGANVLTF.

V usage is TRBV5-4 and J usage is TRBJ2-5; the D gene could be TRBD1 or TRBD2 (7 bases each). The CDR3 extends over 15 amino acids. The germline V gene has CDR1 SGHNT and CDR2 YYREEE (reference sequence). V gave up 0 bases and J gave up 5 bases, with 14 bases separating them. The DNA of the CDR3 is TGTGCCAGCAGCTTGGACAGGGGAGGGAGGGAGACCCAGTACTTC. Translation: CASSLDRGGRETQYF. Using reference TRBV5-4 and TRBJ2-5 for the parts outside the CDR3, the full variable domain is ETGVTQSPTHLIKTRGQQVTLRCSSQSGHNTVSWYQQALGQGPQFIFQYYREEENGRGNFPPRFSGLQFPNYSSELNVNALELDDSALYLCASSLDRGGRETQYFGPGTRLLVL.

The chain couples TRBV5-4 to TRBJ2-6; D is possibly TRBD2 (5 bases). In germline, CDR1 is SGHNT, CDR2 YYREEE (reference sequence). CDR3 length: 18 amino acids. The V and J ends lost 5 bases and 1 base respectively, with 19 bases between them. CDR3 loop: CASSSGAGQESGANVLTF. The CDR3 DNA sequence: TGTGCCAGCAGTTCGGGTGCGGGCCAGGAATCTGGGGCCAACGTCCTGACTTTC. The full variable domain, with the rest looked up from reference TRBV5-4 and TRBJ2-6, is ETGVTQSPTHLIKTRGQQVTLRCSSQSGHNTVSWYQQALGQGPQFIFQYYREEENGRGNFPPRFSGLQFPNYSSELNVNALELDDSALYLCASSSGAGQESGANVLTFGAGSRLTVL.

This clone was picked up one time. The gene calls are TRBV6-1 and TRBJ1-3, with D unresolved. V was shortened by 3 bases and J by 9 bases, with 6 bases between the two germline ends. The CDR3 loop spans 11 amino acids. CDR1 is MNHNS, CDR2 SASEGT, per germline. The CDR3 region has the DNA TGTGCCAGCAGTGAGTGGGTCACCATATATTTT. It is translated as CASSEWVTIYF.

V usage is TRBV11-3 and J usage is TRBJ2-1, with TRBD2 matching over 8 bases. The CDR3 is 14 amino acids. Germline CDR1 SGHNT, CDR2 YENEEA. Germline trimming cut 3 bases from V and 7 bases from J; bases unmatched to any gene: 5. The CDR3 reads CASSLSGSTNEQFF. The DNA for the CDR3 is TGTGCCAGCAGCTTGAGCGGGAGTACTAATGAGCAGTTCTTC.

This clone was observed a single time. The V call is TRBV5-1, the J call TRBJ1-1, with D hard to call. The CDR3 contains 12 residues. Per the germline V gene, CDR1 is SGHRS and CDR2 is YFSETQ. Trimming removed 0 bases at V and 7 bases at J, with 7 bases between. Here the CDR3 DNA reads TGCGCCAGCAGCTTGGAAGGTGGTGAAGCTTTCTTT. This codes for CASSLEGGEAFF. The entire variable domain, with the rest obtained from reference TRBV5-1 and TRBJ1-1, is as follows: KAGVTQTPRYLIKTRGQQVTLSCSPISGHRSVSWYQQTPGQGLQFLFEYFSETQRNKGNFPGRFSGRQFSNSRSEMNVSTLELGDSALYLCASSLEGGEAFFGQGTRLTVV.

V is TRBV9 and J is TRBJ2-7; either TRBD1 or TRBD2 may supply D (5 bases each). V gave up 10 bases and J gave up 2 bases, with 16 bases separating them. CDR1 and CDR2 from the germline V gene are SGDLS and YYNGEE. CDR3 length equals 13 residues. CDR3 bases: TGTGCCTGTCGACGAGGGGTTCCCTACGAGCAGTACTTC. Translation gives CACRRGVPYEQYF.